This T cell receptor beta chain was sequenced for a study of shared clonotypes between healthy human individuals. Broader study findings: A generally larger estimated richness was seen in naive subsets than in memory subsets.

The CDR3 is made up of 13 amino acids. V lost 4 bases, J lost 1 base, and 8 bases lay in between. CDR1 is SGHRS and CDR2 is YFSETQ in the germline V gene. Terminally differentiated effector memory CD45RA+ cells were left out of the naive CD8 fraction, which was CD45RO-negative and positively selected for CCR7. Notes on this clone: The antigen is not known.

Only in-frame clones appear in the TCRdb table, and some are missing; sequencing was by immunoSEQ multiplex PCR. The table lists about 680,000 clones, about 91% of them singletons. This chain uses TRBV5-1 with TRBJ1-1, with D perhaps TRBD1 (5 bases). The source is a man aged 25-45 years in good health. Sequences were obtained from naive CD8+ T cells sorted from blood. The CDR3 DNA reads TGCGCCAGCAGCACAACAGGGAACACTGAAGCTTTCTTT. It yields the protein CASSTTGNTEAFF.